This T cell receptor beta chain was profiled in a study of blood T cell repertoires in COVID-19. Sequencing was performed with immunoSEQ multiplex PCR; in TCRdb, only in-frame clones are kept and a portion is missing. The sample includes a few hundred thousand clones, around nine tenths of them seen just once. The study assigned cohorts using participant-reported clinical history. In the 2 weeks before study entry, exposed participants met a COVID-19 case, which was PCR-confirmed or clinician-diagnosed. This CDR3 comprises 13 residues. Trimming cost V 5 bases and J 0 bases, with 9 bases left between them. Germline values: CDR1 SQVTM, CDR2 ANQGSEA.

V gene TRBV29-1 combines with J gene TRBJ2-3; D ambiguous. The source is a young woman who had been exposed to COVID-19. The material sequenced was PBMCs or T cells enriched from blood (not recorded which). The CDR3 DNA is TGCAGCGTTCTTTCCGGGAGCACAGATACGCAGTATTTT. Translation gives CSVLSGSTDTQYF.